A selection of T cell receptor beta chains follows, all from one sample in a study of cytomegalovirus exposure and HLA in healthy donors. Here immunoSEQ multiplex PCR was the method, and the copy in TCRdb shows in-frame clones only, minus some. The sample holds approximately 88,000 clones, roughly 80% seen once. Material for sequencing was PBMCs. These receptor sequences come from a man aged 50 or older in good health and CMV-seropositive. Both conserved end residues are part of each CDR3. D genes are given only for firm matches. Where a row states a size, it is once, few, many or the class of an expanded clone; other rows omit it.

size: NA; V: TRBV19; J: TRBJ1-5; D: NA; DNA: TGTGCCAGTAGTCCCCCGGGACTTAGCAATCAGCCCCAGCATTTT; CDR3: CASSPPGLSNQPQHF
size: NA; V: TRBV30; J: TRBJ1-3; D: NA; DNA: TGTGCCTGGACCCCCGGCTCTGGAAACACCATATATTTT; CDR3: CAWTPGSGNTIYF
size: few; V: TRBV4-1; J: TRBJ2-5; D: NA; DNA: TGCGCCAGCAGCGGGGGGGCGGCCGGGGAGACCCAGTACTTC; CDR3: CASSGGAAGETQYF
size: NA; V: TRBV18; J: TRBJ1-2; D: TRBD1; DNA: TGTGCCAGCTCAGCCAAACAGGGGGGCTATGGCTACACCTTC; CDR3: CASSAKQGGYGYTF
size: NA; V: TRBV19; J: TRBJ1-1; D: NA; DNA: TGTGCCACCCAAAAGTCACCGGGTGTCCCGAACACTGAAGCTTTCTTT; CDR3: CATQKSPGVPNTEAFF
size: NA; V: TRBV27; J: TRBJ1-2; D: NA; DNA: TGTGCCAGCAACTCGAACGACAGGAACTATGGCTACACCTTC; CDR3: CASNSNDRNYGYTF
size: NA; V: TRBV15; J: TRBJ1-5; D: NA; DNA: TGTGCCACGACAGATAGCAATCAGCCCCAGCATTTT; CDR3: CATTDSNQPQHF
size: few; V: TRBV14; J: TRBJ1-6; D: TRBD1; DNA: TGTGCCAGCAGCCAGGGACAGGGTAATTCACCCCTCCACTTT; CDR3: CASSQGQGNSPLHF
size: NA; V: TRBV6-1; J: TRBJ1-2; D: TRBD1; DNA: TGTGCCAGCAGGAGGGACAGGGGTTATGGCTACACCTTC; CDR3: CASRRDRGYGYTF
size: NA; V: TRBV5-6; J: TRBJ2-7; D: NA; DNA: TGTGCCAGCAGCTTGGGAGGCTACGAGCAGTACTTC; CDR3: CASSLGGYEQYF
size: NA; V: TRBV19; J: TRBJ1-2; D: NA; DNA: TGTGCCAGTAGTGACAGCAGTCAAGGCTACACCTTC; CDR3: CASSDSSQGYTF
size: once; V: TRBV4-2; J: TRBJ2-3; D: NA; DNA: TGTGCCAGCAGCCAAGAGGGAAACGGGGGGCCAGCAGATACGCAGTATTTT; CDR3: CASSQEGNGGPADTQYF
size: few; V: TRBV4-3; J: TRBJ2-5; D: NA; DNA: TGCGCCAGCAGCCACTCCCTCAGGGTACAAGAGACCCAGTACTTC; CDR3: CASSHSLRVQETQYF
size: once; V: TRBV5-1; J: TRBJ2-7; D: TRBD1; DNA: TGCGCCAGCAGCTTGGGGACAGGACCTACCTACGAGCAGTACTTC; CDR3: CASSLGTGPTYEQYF
size: few; V: TRBV19; J: TRBJ2-7; D: NA; DNA: TGTGCCAGTAGTCCGACCCTAGACTACGAGCAGTACTTC; CDR3: CASSPTLDYEQYF
size: NA; V: TRBV2; J: TRBJ1-5; D: TRBD1; DNA: TGTGCCAGCAGTAGGACAGGGGCTATCAATCAGCCCCAGAATTTT; CDR3: CASSRTGAINQPQNF
size: once; V: TRBV5-1; J: TRBJ2-3; D: TRBD2; DNA: TGCGCCAGCAGCTTGACTAGCGGGAACACAGATACGCAGTATTTT; CDR3: CASSLTSGNTDTQYF
size: NA; V: TRBV6-5; J: TRBJ1-1; D: NA; DNA: TGTGCCAGCAGCGAAAGGGGAGGCATGAACACTGAAGCTTTCTTT; CDR3: CASSERGGMNTEAFF
size: NA; V: TRBV7-2; J: TRBJ2-7; D: TRBD1; DNA: TGTGCCAGCGGCCCGGGACAGTCTCTCTCCTACGAGCAGTACTTC; CDR3: CASGPGQSLSYEQYF
size: NA; V: TRBV27; J: TRBJ1-4; D: NA; DNA: TGTGCCAGCAGTTCCAGGGTGCGGGAAAAACTGTTTTTT; CDR3: CASSSRVREKLFF
size: NA; V: TRBV27; J: TRBJ1-2; D: NA; DNA: TGTGCCAGCAGTTTACACGGCCAAAACTATGGCTACCCCTTC; CDR3: CASSLHGQNYGYPF
size: NA; V: TRBV29-1; J: TRBJ1-2; D: NA; DNA: TGCAGCGTCTACGAAGGCTACACCTTC; CDR3: CSVYEGYTF
size: NA; V: TRBV19; J: TRBJ1-2; D: TRBD1; DNA: TGTGCCAGTAGCCGGACAGGGGCCCGTGGCTACACCTTC; CDR3: CASSRTGARGYTF
size: NA; V: TRBV7-3; J: TRBJ2-1; D: NA; DNA: TGTGCCAGCAGCTTGTTTGGGGGGGCCTTGAATGAGCAGTTCTTC; CDR3: CASSLFGGALNEQFF
size: few; V: TRBV19; J: TRBJ1-1; D: NA; DNA: TGTGCCAGTAGTCTTCAGGCAGGGAACACTGAAGCTTTCTTT; CDR3: CASSLQAGNTEAFF
size: NA; V: TRBV7-9; J: TRBJ2-7; D: TRBD1; DNA: TGTTCCAGCAGCGTCGGGACAGGTGGGGGTTACGAGCAGTACTTC; CDR3: CSSSVGTGGGYEQYF
size: NA; V: TRBV6-5; J: TRBJ2-7; D: NA; DNA: TGTGCCAGTAATAGCGGCTACGAGCAGTACTTC; CDR3: CASNSGYEQYF
size: NA; V: TRBV6-5; J: TRBJ2-7; D: TRBD1; DNA: TGTGCCAGCAGCCGACAGGGGGCGATTGACGAGCAGTACTTC; CDR3: CASSRQGAIDEQYF
size: NA; V: TRBV10-1; J: TRBJ2-5; D: NA; DNA: TGCGCCAGCAGAAAGCCCCCAGAGACCCAGTACTTC; CDR3: CASRKPPETQYF
size: once; V: TRBV11-2; J: TRBJ2-5; D: NA; DNA: TGTGCCAGCAGCTTAGTCGGCAGCCGGGGAACCCAGTACTTC; CDR3: CASSLVGSRGTQYF
size: NA; V: TRBV6-5; J: TRBJ1-2; D: TRBD1; DNA: TGTGCCAGCAGAACCGGGACAGGGGGCACGTATGGCTACCCCTTC; CDR3: CASRTGTGGTYGYPF
size: once; V: TRBV6-1; J: TRBJ1-5; D: NA; DNA: TGTGCCAGCAGTGTACAGCATAATAGCAATCAGCCCCAGCATTTT; CDR3: CASSVQHNSNQPQHF
size: NA; V: TRBV5-1; J: TRBJ1-1; D: TRBD1; DNA: TGCGCCAGCAGCTTGTCCCCACGGGACAGGGATCACACTGAAGCTTTCTTT; CDR3: CASSLSPRDRDHTEAFF
size: NA; V: TRBV18; J: TRBJ2-2; D: NA; DNA: TGTGCCAGCTCATACTGGCGCCTAGCGAACGGGGAGCTGTTTTTT; CDR3: CASSYWRLANGELFF
size: NA; V: TRBV2; J: TRBJ1-5; D: TRBD1; DNA: TGTGCCAGCAGCGTTACAGGGGGCGGCAATCAGCCCCAGCATTTT; CDR3: CASSVTGGGNQPQHF
size: NA; V: TRBV1; J: TRBJ2-1; D: NA; DNA: TGCACCAGCAGCCGAAAGACTAGCGGGGGGGAGGGCCGCGATGAGCAGTTCTTC; CDR3: CTSSRKTSGGEGRDEQFF
size: NA; V: TRBV28; J: TRBJ2-1; D: TRBD2; DNA: TGTGCCAGCAGTTTCATTAGCGGGGGAGGATCCTACAATGAGCAGTTCTTC; CDR3: CASSFISGGGSYNEQFF